These T cell receptor beta chains were read from a single sample in a study of cytomegalovirus exposure and HLA in healthy donors. The method was immunoSEQ multiplex PCR; TCRdb's version includes in-frame clones alone and lacks a portion of them. The data contain 150,000 to 200,000 clones, 75% to 80% of them seen just once; the ten biggest clones take up around an eighth. Sequenced sample: PBMCs. All receptors derive from a man aged 50-59 years in good health and CMV-seropositive. Each CDR3 is given with its conserved first and last residue. A D gene is named only where the DNA matches it firmly. The size entry is marked missing in some rows and otherwise reads once, few, many or a size class.

d_gene: -
j_gene: TRBJ1-1
abundance: -
v_gene: TRBV9
CDR3nt: TGTGCCAGCAGCGGGGGGGGTGGTACTGAAGCTTTCTTT
CDR3aa: CASSGGGGTEAFF

d_gene: TRBD1
j_gene: TRBJ2-1
abundance: -
v_gene: TRBV9
CDR3nt: TGTGCCAGCAGCGCCAGGGACAGGGGCAGGGAGTTCTTC
CDR3aa: CASSARDRGREFF

d_gene: -
j_gene: TRBJ1-2
abundance: -
v_gene: TRBV25-1
CDR3nt: TGTGCCAGCAGTGAGAGGGGCCCTGTTCGGGAGGTTGGCTACACCTTC
CDR3aa: CASSERGPVREVGYTF

d_gene: TRBD1
j_gene: TRBJ1-5
abundance: few
v_gene: TRBV5-5
CDR3nt: TGTGCCAGCAGCATGACAGGGGGCGGTGTTTGGAGCAATCAGCCCCAGCATTTT
CDR3aa: CASSMTGGGVWSNQPQHF

d_gene: -
j_gene: TRBJ1-2
abundance: -
v_gene: TRBV6-1
CDR3nt: TGTGCCAGCAGTGAAGCTGGTTCAGGGCGGAATGGCTACACCTTC
CDR3aa: CASSEAGSGRNGYTF

d_gene: TRBD1
j_gene: TRBJ1-2
abundance: few
v_gene: TRBV6-5
CDR3nt: TGTGCCAGCAGGACTACCGGGACAGGGGGCGATGGCTACACCTTC
CDR3aa: CASRTTGTGGDGYTF

d_gene: -
j_gene: TRBJ2-3
abundance: once
v_gene: TRBV11-1
CDR3nt: TGTGCCAGCAGCCCGGCGGGTGGCGGGAGCACAGATACGCAGTATTTT
CDR3aa: CASSPAGGGSTDTQYF

d_gene: TRBD1
j_gene: TRBJ1-6
abundance: -
v_gene: TRBV4-3
CDR3nt: TGCGCCAGCAGCAGGGGACAGGGGGTAACTAATTCACCCCTCCACTTT
CDR3aa: CASSRGQGVTNSPLHF

d_gene: TRBD1
j_gene: TRBJ1-2
abundance: -
v_gene: TRBV7-6
CDR3nt: TGTGCCAGCAGCTTAGCCACAGGGGCACGGGGCTACACCTTC
CDR3aa: CASSLATGARGYTF

d_gene: -
j_gene: TRBJ1-2
abundance: -
v_gene: TRBV1
CDR3nt: TGCACCAGCAGCCAAAAAGGGGTCGAGAATGGCTACACCTTC
CDR3aa: CTSSQKGVENGYTF

d_gene: -
j_gene: TRBJ1-2
abundance: -
v_gene: TRBV29-1
CDR3nt: TGCAGCGCCGACAGGTCGGAGGTTGTTAACTATGGCTACACCTTC
CDR3aa: CSADRSEVVNYGYTF

d_gene: -
j_gene: TRBJ2-3
abundance: -
v_gene: TRBV5-1
CDR3nt: TGCGCCAGCAGCACCGCGAGGGGGGGCGGAGGCACAGATACGCAGTATTTT
CDR3aa: CASSTARGGGGTDTQYF

d_gene: -
j_gene: TRBJ2-7
abundance: -
v_gene: TRBV7-2
CDR3nt: TGTGCAACCACTCAGGGGGGCACCTACGAGCAGTACTTC
CDR3aa: CATTQGGTYEQYF

d_gene: TRBD1
j_gene: TRBJ2-3
abundance: -
v_gene: TRBV11-2
CDR3nt: TGTGCCAGCAGCTCTTGGACAGGTTGGGATACGCAGTATTTT
CDR3aa: CASSSWTGWDTQYF

d_gene: TRBD1
j_gene: TRBJ1-2
abundance: -
v_gene: TRBV4-1
CDR3nt: TGCGCCAGCAGCCAAATAAACTACGGGACAGCAACTAACTATGGCTACACCTTC
CDR3aa: CASSQINYGTATNYGYTF

d_gene: TRBD1
j_gene: TRBJ1-2
abundance: -
v_gene: TRBV18
CDR3nt: TGTGCCAGCTCAACCCCGGGGACAGGGGGCATCGACTATGGCTACACCTTC
CDR3aa: CASSTPGTGGIDYGYTF

d_gene: TRBD2
j_gene: TRBJ2-3
abundance: -
v_gene: TRBV6-1
CDR3nt: TGTGCCAGCAGTGAAGTAGCGGGCCCTAGCACAGATACGCAGTATTTT
CDR3aa: CASSEVAGPSTDTQYF

d_gene: TRBD1
j_gene: TRBJ1-2
abundance: -
v_gene: TRBV27
CDR3nt: TGTGCCAGCAGTGGGCAACGGACAGGTAGACTCTATGGCTACACCTTC
CDR3aa: CASSGQRTGRLYGYTF

d_gene: -
j_gene: TRBJ2-5
abundance: -
v_gene: TRBV6-6
CDR3nt: TGTGCCAGCGGAGCACAGGCCCTAGGGCTTCAAGAGACCCAGTACTTC
CDR3aa: CASGAQALGLQETQYF

d_gene: TRBD1
j_gene: TRBJ1-1
abundance: once
v_gene: TRBV28
CDR3nt: TGTGCCAGCAGGCCCCCCGGGACAGATTTTGAAGCTTTCTTT
CDR3aa: CASRPPGTDFEAFF

d_gene: -
j_gene: TRBJ1-4
abundance: -
v_gene: TRBV6-1
CDR3nt: TGTGCCAGCAGTCCCCGGACGGGGGGGGAAAAACTGTTTTTT
CDR3aa: CASSPRTGGEKLFF

d_gene: TRBD1
j_gene: TRBJ1-2
abundance: -
v_gene: TRBV29-1
CDR3nt: TGCAGCGTTGAGACAGGGGGTTATGACACCTTC
CDR3aa: CSVETGGYDTF

d_gene: -
j_gene: TRBJ1-5
abundance: -
v_gene: TRBV7-2
CDR3nt: TGTGCCAGCAGCTTAGTTGTTAGTAGGGAGGACCAGCCCCAGCATTTT
CDR3aa: CASSLVVSREDQPQHF

d_gene: -
j_gene: TRBJ1-2
abundance: -
v_gene: TRBV29-1
CDR3nt: TGCAGCCATACTCGGACAGTTCCTAACTATGGCTACACCTTC
CDR3aa: CSHTRTVPNYGYTF

d_gene: TRBD1
j_gene: TRBJ2-5
abundance: -
v_gene: TRBV7-6
CDR3nt: TGTGCCAGCAGCTTAGTCAGACAGGGGATTCTATGGGAGACCCAGTACTTC
CDR3aa: CASSLVRQGILWETQYF

d_gene: -
j_gene: TRBJ2-6
abundance: -
v_gene: TRBV11-2
CDR3nt: TGTGCCAGCAGCCCGACTACAAACTCTGGGGCCAACGTCCTGACTTTC
CDR3aa: CASSPTTNSGANVLTF

d_gene: TRBD1
j_gene: TRBJ1-1
abundance: -
v_gene: TRBV6-5
CDR3nt: TGTGCCAGCATCGGGGCAGGGGGAGACACTGAAGCTTTCTTT
CDR3aa: CASIGAGGDTEAFF

d_gene: -
j_gene: TRBJ2-1
abundance: many
v_gene: TRBV19
CDR3nt: TGTGCCAGTACCCCGGCGGGCTCCTACAATGAGCAGTTCTTC
CDR3aa: CASTPAGSYNEQFF

d_gene: TRBD2
j_gene: TRBJ2-1
abundance: -
v_gene: TRBV27
CDR3nt: TGTGCCAGCAGTACCGGGACTACTTACAATGAGCAGTTCTTC
CDR3aa: CASSTGTTYNEQFF

d_gene: TRBD2
j_gene: TRBJ2-1
abundance: -
v_gene: TRBV5-4
CDR3nt: TGTGCCAGCAGCTTGGCCAAGATACTAGCGGGGGAAAGGGATGAGCAGTTCTTC
CDR3aa: CASSLAKILAGERDEQFF

d_gene: -
j_gene: TRBJ2-1
abundance: -
v_gene: TRBV5-4
CDR3nt: TGTGCCAGCAGCTTGTTAGGGGGAATCAATGAGCAGTTCTTC
CDR3aa: CASSLLGGINEQFF